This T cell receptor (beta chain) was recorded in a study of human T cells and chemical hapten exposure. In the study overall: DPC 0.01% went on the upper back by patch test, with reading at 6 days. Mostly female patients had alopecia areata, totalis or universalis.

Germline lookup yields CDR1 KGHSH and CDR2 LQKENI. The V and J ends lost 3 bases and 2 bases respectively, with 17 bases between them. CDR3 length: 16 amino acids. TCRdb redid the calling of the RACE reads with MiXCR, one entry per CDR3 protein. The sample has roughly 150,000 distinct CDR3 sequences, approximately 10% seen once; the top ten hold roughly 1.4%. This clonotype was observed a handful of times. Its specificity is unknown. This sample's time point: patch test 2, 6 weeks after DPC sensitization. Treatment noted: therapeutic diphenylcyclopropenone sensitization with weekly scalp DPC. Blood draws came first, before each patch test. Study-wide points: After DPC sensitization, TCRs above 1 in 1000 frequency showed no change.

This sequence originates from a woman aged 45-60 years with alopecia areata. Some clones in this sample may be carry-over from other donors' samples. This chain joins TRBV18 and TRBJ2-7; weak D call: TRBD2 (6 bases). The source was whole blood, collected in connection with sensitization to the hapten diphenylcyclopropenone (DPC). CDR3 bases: TGTGCCAGCTCACCCACGGCCGGGACTGGGCCCTACGAGCAGTACTTC. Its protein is CASSPTAGTGPYEQYF.